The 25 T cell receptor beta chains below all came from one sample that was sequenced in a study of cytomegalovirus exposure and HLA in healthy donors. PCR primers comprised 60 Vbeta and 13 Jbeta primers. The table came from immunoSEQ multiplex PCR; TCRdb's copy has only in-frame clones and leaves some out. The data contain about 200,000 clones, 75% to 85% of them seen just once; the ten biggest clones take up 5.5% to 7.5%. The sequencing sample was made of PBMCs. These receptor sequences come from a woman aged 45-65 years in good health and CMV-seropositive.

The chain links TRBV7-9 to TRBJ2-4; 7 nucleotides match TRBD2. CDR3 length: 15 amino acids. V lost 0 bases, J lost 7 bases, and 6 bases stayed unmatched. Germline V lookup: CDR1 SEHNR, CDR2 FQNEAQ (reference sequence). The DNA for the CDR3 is TGTGCCAGCAGCTTAGCGCGGGGAGGGTGGAACATTCAGTACTTC. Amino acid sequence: CASSLARGGWNIQYF.

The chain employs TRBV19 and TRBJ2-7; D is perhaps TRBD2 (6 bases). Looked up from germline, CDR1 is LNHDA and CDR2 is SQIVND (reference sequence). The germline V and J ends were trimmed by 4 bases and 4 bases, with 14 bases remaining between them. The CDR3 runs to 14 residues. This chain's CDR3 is CASSKEGSLYEQYF. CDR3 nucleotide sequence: TGTGCCAGTAGTAAGGAGGGTTCTCTGTACGAGCAGTACTTC. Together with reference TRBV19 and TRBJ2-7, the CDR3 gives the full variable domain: DGGITQSPKYLFRKEGQNVTLSCEQNLNHDAMYWYRQDPGQGLRLIYYSQIVNDFQKGDIAEGYSVSREKKESFPLTVTSAQKNPTAFYLCASSKEGSLYEQYFGPGTRLTVT.

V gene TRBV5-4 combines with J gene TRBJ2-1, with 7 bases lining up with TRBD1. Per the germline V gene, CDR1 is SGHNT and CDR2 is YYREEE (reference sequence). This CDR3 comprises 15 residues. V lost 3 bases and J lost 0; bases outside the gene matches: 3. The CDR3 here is CASSSRDSSYNEQFF. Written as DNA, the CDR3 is TGTGCCAGCAGCTCACGGGACAGCTCCTACAATGAGCAGTTCTTC.

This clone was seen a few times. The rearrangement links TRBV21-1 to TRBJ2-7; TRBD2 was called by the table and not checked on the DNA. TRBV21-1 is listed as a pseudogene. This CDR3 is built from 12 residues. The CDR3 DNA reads TGTGCCAGCAGAGGGGGGGGGTACGAGCAGTACTTC. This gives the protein CASRGGGYEQYF.

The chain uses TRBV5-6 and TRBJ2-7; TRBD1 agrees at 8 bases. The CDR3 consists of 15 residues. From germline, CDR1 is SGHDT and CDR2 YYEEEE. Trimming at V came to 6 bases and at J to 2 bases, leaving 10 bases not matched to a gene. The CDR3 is CASTSATGDTYEQYF. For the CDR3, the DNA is TGTGCCAGCACCTCGGCGACAGGGGATACCTACGAGCAGTACTTC.

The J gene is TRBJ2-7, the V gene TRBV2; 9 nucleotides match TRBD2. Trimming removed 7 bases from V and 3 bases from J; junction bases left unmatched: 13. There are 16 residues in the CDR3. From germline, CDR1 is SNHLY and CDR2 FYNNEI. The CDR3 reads CASTQGAGGALYEQYF. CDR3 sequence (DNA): TGTGCCAGCACCCAAGGGGCGGGAGGGGCCCTCTACGAGCAGTACTTC. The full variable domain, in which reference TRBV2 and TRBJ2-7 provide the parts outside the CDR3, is EPEVTQTPSHQVTQMGQEVILRCVPISNHLYFYWYRQILGQKVEFLVSFYNNEISEKSEIFDDQFSVERPDGSNFTLKIRSTKLEDSAMYFCASTQGAGGALYEQYFGPGTRLTVT.

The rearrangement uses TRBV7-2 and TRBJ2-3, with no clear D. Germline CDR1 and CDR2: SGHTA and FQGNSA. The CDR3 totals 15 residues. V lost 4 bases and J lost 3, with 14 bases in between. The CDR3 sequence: CASSSTRSGTDTQYF. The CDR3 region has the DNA TGTGCCAGCAGCTCGACTCGTTCTGGGACAGATACGCAGTATTTT.

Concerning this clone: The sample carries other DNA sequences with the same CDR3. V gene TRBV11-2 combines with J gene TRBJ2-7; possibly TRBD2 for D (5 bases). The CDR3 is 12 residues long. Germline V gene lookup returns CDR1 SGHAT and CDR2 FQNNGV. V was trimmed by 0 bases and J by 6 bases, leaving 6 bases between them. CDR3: CASSLDGSEQYF. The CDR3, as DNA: TGTGCCAGCAGCTTAGATGGGAGCGAGCAGTACTTC.

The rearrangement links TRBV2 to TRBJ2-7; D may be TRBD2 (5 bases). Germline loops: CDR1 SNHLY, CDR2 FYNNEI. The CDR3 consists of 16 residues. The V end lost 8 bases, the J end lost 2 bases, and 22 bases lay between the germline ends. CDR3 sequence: CASRNPRMDGTYEQYF. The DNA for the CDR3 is TGTGCCAGCCGGAACCCGAGAATGGACGGGACCTACGAGCAGTACTTC.

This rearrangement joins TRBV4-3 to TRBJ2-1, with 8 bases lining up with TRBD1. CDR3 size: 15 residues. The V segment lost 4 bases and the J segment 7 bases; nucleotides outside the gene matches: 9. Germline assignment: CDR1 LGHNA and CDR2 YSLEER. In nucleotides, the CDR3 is TGCGCCAGCAGCCTCGGTCAGGGGGCTTATAATGAGCAGTTCTTC. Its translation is CASSLGQGAYNEQFF.

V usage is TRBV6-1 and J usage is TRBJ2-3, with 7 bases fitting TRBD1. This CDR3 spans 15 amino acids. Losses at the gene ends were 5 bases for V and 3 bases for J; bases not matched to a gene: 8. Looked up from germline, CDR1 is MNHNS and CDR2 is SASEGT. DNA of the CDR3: TGTGCCAGCAGTACCCGACAGGGACGAACAGATACGCAGTATTTT. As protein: CASSTRQGRTDTQYF.

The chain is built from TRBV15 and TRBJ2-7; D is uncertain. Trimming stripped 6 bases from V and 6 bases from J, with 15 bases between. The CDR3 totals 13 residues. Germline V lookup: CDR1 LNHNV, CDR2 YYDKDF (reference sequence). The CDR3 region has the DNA TGTGCCACCAGTCCTCTTTCTACGGGCGAGCAGTACTTC. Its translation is CATSPLSTGEQYF.

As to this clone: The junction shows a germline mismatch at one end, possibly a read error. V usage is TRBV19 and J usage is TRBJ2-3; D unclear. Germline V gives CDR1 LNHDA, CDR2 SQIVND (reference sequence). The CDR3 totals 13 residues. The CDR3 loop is CASSISLTDTQYF. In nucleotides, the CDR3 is TGTGCTAGTAGTATCTCCCTCACAGATACGCAGTATTTT.

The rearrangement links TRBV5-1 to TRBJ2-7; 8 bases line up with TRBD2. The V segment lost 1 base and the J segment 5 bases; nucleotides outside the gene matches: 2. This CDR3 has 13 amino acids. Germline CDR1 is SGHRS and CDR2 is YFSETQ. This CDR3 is CASSLTGGDEQYF. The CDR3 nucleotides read TGCGCCAGCAGCTTGACCGGGGGGGACGAGCAGTACTTC.

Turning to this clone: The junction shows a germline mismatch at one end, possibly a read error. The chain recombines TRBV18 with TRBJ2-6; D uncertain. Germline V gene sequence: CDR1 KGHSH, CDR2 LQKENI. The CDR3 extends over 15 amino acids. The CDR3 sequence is CASSPLAREANGLTF. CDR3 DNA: TGTGCCAGCTCACCACTGGCCCGTGAGGCCAACGGCCTGACTTTC.

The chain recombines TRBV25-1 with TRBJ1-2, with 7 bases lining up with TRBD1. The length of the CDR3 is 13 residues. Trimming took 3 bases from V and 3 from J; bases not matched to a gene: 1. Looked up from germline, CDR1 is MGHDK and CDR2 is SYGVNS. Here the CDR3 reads CASSDGQDYGYTF. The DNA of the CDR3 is TGTGCCAGCAGTGACGGACAGGACTATGGCTACACCTTC.

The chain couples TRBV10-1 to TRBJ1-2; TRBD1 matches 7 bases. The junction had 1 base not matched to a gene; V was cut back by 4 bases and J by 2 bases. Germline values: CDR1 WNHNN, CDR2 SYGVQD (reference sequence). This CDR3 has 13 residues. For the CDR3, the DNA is TGCGCCAGCAGTGGACAGGGAAACTATGGCTACACCTTC. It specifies CASSGQGNYGYTF.

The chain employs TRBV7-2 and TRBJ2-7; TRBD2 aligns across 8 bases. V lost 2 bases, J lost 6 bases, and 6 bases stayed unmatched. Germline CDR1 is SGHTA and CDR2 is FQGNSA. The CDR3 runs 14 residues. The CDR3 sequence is CASSLSSGDGEQYF. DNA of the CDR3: TGTGCCAGCAGCTTAAGTAGCGGGGATGGCGAGCAGTACTTC.

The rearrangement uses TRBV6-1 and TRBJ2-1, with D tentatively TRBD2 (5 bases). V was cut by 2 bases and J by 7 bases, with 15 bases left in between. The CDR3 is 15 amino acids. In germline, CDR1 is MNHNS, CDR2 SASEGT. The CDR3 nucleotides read TGTGCCAGCAGTGAATTGTGGGCCCCGGGGAATGAGCAGTTCTTC. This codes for CASSELWAPGNEQFF.

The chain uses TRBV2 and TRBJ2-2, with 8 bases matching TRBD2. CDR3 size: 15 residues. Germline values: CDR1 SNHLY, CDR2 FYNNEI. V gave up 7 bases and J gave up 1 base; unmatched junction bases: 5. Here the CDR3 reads CASMLAGLNTGELFF. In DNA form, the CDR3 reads TGTGCCAGCATGCTAGCGGGTTTGAACACCGGGGAGCTGTTTTTT.

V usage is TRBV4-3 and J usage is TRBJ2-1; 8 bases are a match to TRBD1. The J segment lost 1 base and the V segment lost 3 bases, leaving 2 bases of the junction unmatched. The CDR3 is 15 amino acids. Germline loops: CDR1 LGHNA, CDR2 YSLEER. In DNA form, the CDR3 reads TGCGCCAGCAGCCACGGGACAGGATCCTACAATGAGCAGTTCTTC. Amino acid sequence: CASSHGTGSYNEQFF.

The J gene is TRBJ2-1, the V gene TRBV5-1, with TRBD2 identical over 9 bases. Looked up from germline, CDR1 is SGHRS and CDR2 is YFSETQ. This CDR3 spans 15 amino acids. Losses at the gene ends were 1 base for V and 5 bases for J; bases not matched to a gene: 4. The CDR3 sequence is CASSLRREGNNEQFF. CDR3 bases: TGCGCCAGCAGCTTGCGGCGGGAGGGGAACAATGAGCAGTTCTTC.

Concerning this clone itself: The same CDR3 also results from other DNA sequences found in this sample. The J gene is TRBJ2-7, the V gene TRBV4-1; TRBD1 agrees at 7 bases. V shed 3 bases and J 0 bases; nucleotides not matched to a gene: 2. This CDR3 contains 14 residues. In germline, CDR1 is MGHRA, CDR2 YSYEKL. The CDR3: CASSQPGGSYEQYF. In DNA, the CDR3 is TGCGCCAGCAGCCAGCCAGGGGGCTCCTACGAGCAGTACTTC.

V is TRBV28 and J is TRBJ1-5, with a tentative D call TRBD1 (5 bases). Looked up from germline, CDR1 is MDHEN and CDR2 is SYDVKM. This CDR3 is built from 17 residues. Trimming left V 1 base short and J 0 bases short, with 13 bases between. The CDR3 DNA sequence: TGTGCCAGCAGTTTATACGGAACAGGATTTAGCAATCAGCCCCAGCATTTT. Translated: CASSLYGTGFSNQPQHF.

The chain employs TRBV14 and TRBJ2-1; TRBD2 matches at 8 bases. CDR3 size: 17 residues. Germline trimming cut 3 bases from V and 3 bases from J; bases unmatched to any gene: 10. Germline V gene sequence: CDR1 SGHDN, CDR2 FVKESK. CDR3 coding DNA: TGTGCCAGCAGCCATCCCCGGTATAGCGGGGACTACAATGAGCAGTTCTTC. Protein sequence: CASSHPRYSGDYNEQFF. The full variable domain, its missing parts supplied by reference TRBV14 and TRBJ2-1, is EAGVTQFPSHSVIEKGQTVTLRCDPISGHDNLYWYRRVMGKEIKFLLHFVKESKQDESGMPNNRFLAERTGGTYSTLKVQPAELEDSGVYFCASSHPRYSGDYNEQFFGPGTRLTVL.